The 14 T cell receptor beta chains listed next were all sequenced from one sample in a study of Graves' ophthalmopathy and Graves' hyperthyroidism. CDR3 regions of TCR beta were amplified from RNA transcripts. HTBI primers primed a first-round RT-PCR, and a second-round multiplex PCR followed. TCRdb re-analysed the multiplex PCR reads in MiXCR, keeping a single row per CDR3 protein. The table has almost 400,000 distinct CDR3 sequences, about a sixth seen once; the top ten hold 1.6%. The sequenced material came from peripheral blood. The receptor source for this set is a woman in her late teens or twenties with Graves' ophthalmopathy.

The chain combines TRBV12-3 or TRBV12-4 with TRBJ1-6; D is unresolved. V shed 2 bases and J shed 5 bases, with 19 bases lying between them. The CDR3 covers 18 residues. The CDR3 nucleotides are TGTGCCAGCAGTTTAAGGTTTCGGGCCGCCAGTAATAATTCACCCCTCCACTTT. Translation gives CASSLRFRAASNNSPLHF.

In its sample, this clonotype was seen many times. V and J are TRBV27 and TRBJ1-1; no clear D. V shed 3 bases and J shed 1 base, with 6 bases lying between them. This CDR3 spans 13 amino acids. Germline CDR1 is MNHEY and CDR2 is SMNVEV (reference sequence). The CDR3 loop reads CASSLFQNTEAFF. In DNA, the CDR3 is TGTGCCAGCAGTTTGTTTCAGAACACTGAAGCTTTCTTT.

This clonotype occurred many times. V gene TRBV2 combines with J gene TRBJ1-1; D call uncertain. Trimming took 6 bases from V and 3 from J, leaving 11 bases between them. The V gene's germline CDR1 is SNHLY and CDR2 FYNNEI. The CDR3 is 13 residues long. DNA of the CDR3: TGTGCCAGCAGGCAGATGAGGGACACTGAAGCTTTCTTT. Its translation: CASRQMRDTEAFF.

At least ten counts were recorded for this clonotype. The chain couples TRBV6-1 to TRBJ2-7, with 9 bases that match TRBD1. The CDR3 extends over 16 amino acids. The V gene end was trimmed by 6 bases and the J gene end by 3 bases; junction bases not matched to a gene: 12. CDR1 and CDR2 from the germline V gene are MNHNS and SASEGT. The DNA for the CDR3 is TGTGCCAGCAGCCAATTAGTGGGACAGGGATACTACGAGCAGTACTTC. It yields the protein CASSQLVGQGYYEQYF.

This clonotype has ten or more counts. The genes are TRBV10-3 and TRBJ1-6; no firm D call. V gave up 6 bases and J gave up 8 bases, with 8 bases separating them. Germline CDR1 is ENHRY and CDR2 is SYGVKD. The CDR3 spans 12 residues. The CDR3 is CAISNGDSPLHF. CDR3 DNA sequence: TGTGCCATCAGCAACGGAGATTCACCCCTCCACTTT.

In this sample, this clonotype turned up many times. The chain combines TRBV20-1 with TRBJ2-5; 7 bases align to TRBD2. The junction had 2 bases not matched to a gene; V was cut back by 3 bases and J by 1 base. Germline V gives CDR1 DFQATT, CDR2 SNEGSKA (reference sequence). The CDR3 spans 13 residues. As DNA, the CDR3 is TGCAGTGCTAGCGGGGGGATCCAAGAGACCCAGTACTTC. Translated: CSASGGIQETQYF.

This chain connects TRBV5-6 to TRBJ1-6, with no clear D. From germline, CDR1 is SGHDT and CDR2 YYEEEE. V dropped 1 base and J dropped 9 bases, with 11 bases sitting between them. The CDR3 is 14 residues long. The CDR3 DNA reads TGTGCCAGCAGCTTGTCAGATTCCGTTTCACCCCTCCACTTT. As protein: CASSLSDSVSPLHF.

This clonotype was seen a handful of times. V is TRBV15 and J is TRBJ2-2; TRBD1 agrees at 7 bases. V lost 2 bases, J lost 3 bases, and 0 bases stayed unmatched. The germline gives CDR1 LNHNV, CDR2 YYDKDF (reference sequence). CDR3 length: 14 residues. In nucleotides, the CDR3 is TGTGCCACCAGCAGACAGGGGGACACCGGGGAGCTGTTTTTT. Its protein product is CATSRQGDTGELFF.

This clonotype was seen ten or more times. V usage is TRBV12-3 or TRBV12-4 and J usage is TRBJ2-5, with TRBD1 matching 7 bases. V shed 6 bases, J shed 7 bases, and the junction held 8 bases outside the gene matches. This CDR3 has 13 residues. The CDR3 region has the DNA TGTGCCAGCAGCCAGACAGGGTCCGGGACCCAGTACTTC. Its protein is CASSQTGSGTQYF.

This clonotype was seen at least ten times. The rearrangement links TRBV6-1 to TRBJ2-7; D unresolved. CDR1 and CDR2 from the germline V gene are MNHNS and SASEGT. V was shortened by 3 bases and J by 5 bases, with 11 bases between the two germline ends. There are 13 residues in the CDR3. CDR3 protein: CASSENSFHEQYF. The CDR3 DNA sequence: TGTGCCAGCAGTGAGAACAGCTTCCACGAGCAGTACTTC.

This clonotype was counted at least ten times. This sequence joins TRBV12-3 or TRBV12-4 and TRBJ1-1; D call uncertain. The CDR3 loop spans 11 amino acids. Trimming stripped 7 bases from V and 5 bases from J, with 8 bases between. The chain's CDR3 is CASTSGTEAFF. CDR3 coding DNA: TGTGCCAGCACCTCGGGGACTGAAGCTTTCTTT.

The rearrangement links TRBV27 to TRBJ2-7, with 10 bases aligning to TRBD2. Germline lookup yields CDR1 MNHEY and CDR2 SMNVEV (reference sequence). This CDR3 is 17 amino acids long. After removal of 6 bases from V and 2 bases from J, the junction contained 13 bases not matched to a gene. The CDR3 coding sequence is TGTGCCAGCAGATACGAAGAAATACTAGCGGGGACCTACGAGCAGTACTTC. It translates to CASRYEEILAGTYEQYF.

This clonotype was counted at least ten times. The chain combines TRBV4-3 with TRBJ2-5, with D hard to call. V gave up 2 bases and J gave up 4 bases, with 17 bases separating them. Germline CDR1 reads LGHNA; CDR2 reads YSLEER. CDR3 size: 16 residues. The CDR3: CASSQSAFGSGETQYF. The CDR3 DNA reads as TGCGCCAGCAGCCAATCTGCCTTCGGGTCCGGAGAGACCCAGTACTTC.

This chain uses TRBV20-1 with TRBJ1-5; D is unresolved. This CDR3 contains 14 residues. With 3 bases removed from V and 4 bases from J, the gap between germline ends came to 13 bases. Germline V CDR1 and CDR2: DFQATT, SNEGSKA (reference sequence). CDR3 DNA sequence: TGCAGTGCTAGGGCAGTCGATTATAATCAGCCCCAGCATTTT. The encoded protein is CSARAVDYNQPQHF.